One sample yielded the 20 T cell receptor beta chains listed below, sequenced in a study of shared clonotypes between healthy human individuals. TCRdb's copy holds only in-frame clones and misses some; the assay was immunoSEQ multiplex PCR. The table records some 2,500,000 clones, about 90% of them present only once. Input material: naive CD4+ T cells from PBMCs. The sample's subset: CD45RA+ positively selected. The source of these receptors is a man younger than 35 in good health. Some clones in this sample may be carry-over from other donors' samples.

V and J are TRBV27 and TRBJ2-7, with a weak D call TRBD1 (7 bases). The V and J ends lost 2 bases and 2 bases respectively, with 19 bases between them. The CDR3 totals 17 residues. The V gene's germline CDR1 is MNHEY and CDR2 SMNVEV (reference sequence). The CDR3 loop is CASSLRTGGLLPYEQYF. The CDR3 DNA reads TGTGCCAGCAGTTTAAGGACAGGCGGACTATTACCCTACGAGCAGTACTTC.

The rearrangement links TRBV27 to TRBJ1-5, with 7 bases identical to TRBD1. This CDR3 has 14 amino acids. Germline CDR1 MNHEY, CDR2 SMNVEV (reference sequence). Losses at the gene ends were 6 bases for V and 1 base for J; bases not matched to a gene: 3. The CDR3 reads CASRTGLSNQPQHF. CDR3 DNA sequence: TGTGCCAGCAGGACAGGGTTGAGCAATCAGCCCCAGCATTTT.

This chain uses TRBV5-1 with TRBJ1-5; TRBD1 agrees at 8 bases. Unmatched junction bases numbered 9, after V lost 4 bases and J lost 6 bases. Per the germline V gene, CDR1 is SGHRS and CDR2 is YFSETQ. The CDR3 sequence is 15 residues long. CDR3 amino acids: CASSITGGASQPQHF. The CDR3, as DNA: TGCGCCAGCAGCATTACAGGGGGAGCTTCTCAGCCCCAGCATTTT.

V and J are TRBV7-8 and TRBJ1-5; D not resolved. The CDR3 contains 14 residues. V lost 4 bases and J 4 bases, leaving 11 bases between the germline ends. CDR1 and CDR2 from the germline V gene are SGHVS and FQNEAQ. In DNA form, the CDR3 reads TGTGCCAGCAGCTCACCGGGAGAGAATCAGCCCCAGCATTTT. Protein product: CASSSPGENQPQHF. The full variable domain, completed using reference TRBV7-8 and TRBJ1-5, is GAGVSQSPRYKVAKRGQDVALRCDPISGHVSLFWYQQALGQGPEFLTYFQNEAQLDKSGLPSDRFFAERPEGSVSTLKIQRTQQEDSAVYLCASSSPGENQPQHFGDGTRLSIL.

This chain uses TRBV6-6 with TRBJ2-2; unclear D gene. Trimming stripped 7 bases from V and 0 bases from J, with 15 bases between. Germline CDR1 and CDR2: MNHNY and SVGAGI (reference sequence). The CDR3 consists of 16 residues. In DNA, the CDR3 is TGTGCCAGCACCCCCCTAAGTCCGGCGAACACCGGGGAGCTGTTTTTT. Protein sequence: CASTPLSPANTGELFF.

The rearrangement uses TRBV28 and TRBJ2-5; D is perhaps TRBD1 (6 bases). CDR1 and CDR2 from the germline V gene are MDHEN and SYDVKM. The CDR3 has 12 residues. The V gene lost 8 bases and the J gene lost 5 bases, with 12 bases spanning the gap. The CDR3 loop is CASQGRLETQYF. DNA for the CDR3: TGTGCCAGCCAGGGGAGATTGGAGACCCAGTACTTC.

CDR3 coding DNA: TGTGCCAGCAGGGGAGGACAGGTGCTTTCCTACAATGAGCAGTTCTTC. This sequence encodes CASRGGQVLSYNEQFF. The chain has TRBV27 and TRBJ2-1; perhaps TRBD1 as D (7 bases). CDR1 MNHEY and CDR2 SMNVEV come from the germline V gene (reference sequence). With 6 bases removed from V and 1 base from J, the gap between germline ends came to 16 bases. This CDR3 has 16 amino acids.

The V gene is TRBV5-1, the J gene TRBJ2-7; D may be TRBD1 or TRBD2 (7 bases each). This CDR3 contains 14 residues. Germline V gives CDR1 SGHRS, CDR2 YFSETQ. Trimming left V 4 bases short and J 6 bases short, with 17 bases between. The CDR3 reads CASSVTGRGLEQYF. CDR3 bases: TGCGCCAGCAGCGTGACAGGGAGGGGTCTCGAGCAGTACTTC.

This clone occurred once. V and J are TRBV19 and TRBJ2-5, with a possible D match to TRBD1 (7 bases). The CDR3 contains 14 residues. Germline V lookup: CDR1 LNHDA, CDR2 SQIVND (reference sequence). The V end lost 4 bases, the J end lost 5 bases, and 14 bases lay between the germline ends. The CDR3 DNA reads TGTGCCAGTAGTAAGACAGGGAGGATTGAGACCCAGTACTTC. It specifies CASSKTGRIETQYF.

The V call is TRBV4-1, the J call TRBJ2-3, with 11 bases fitting TRBD2. V gave up 0 bases and J gave up 6 bases; unmatched junction bases: 5. The germline V gene has CDR1 MGHRA and CDR2 YSYEKL. This CDR3 comprises 16 residues. CDR3: CASSQDGTSGPDTQYF. For the CDR3, the DNA is TGCGCCAGCAGCCAAGATGGGACTAGCGGCCCGGATACGCAGTATTTT.

The chain couples TRBV9 to TRBJ2-2; TRBD2 agrees at 14 bases. This CDR3 region has 16 residues. Per the germline V gene, CDR1 is SGDLS and CDR2 is YYNGEE. V trimming: 2 bases; J trimming: 14 bases; junction bases outside the gene matches: 11. CDR3 nucleotide sequence: TGTGCCAGCAGCGTCGGACTAGCGGGGGGCATTGGGACCCTGTTTTTT. Translated, it gives CASSVGLAGGIGTLFF.

The rearrangement joins TRBV10-1 to TRBJ2-3; 10 positions match TRBD2. V lost 4 bases, J lost 1 base, and 2 bases stayed unmatched. The germline V gene encodes CDR1 WNHNN and CDR2 SYGVQD (reference sequence). The CDR3 loop spans 15 amino acids. CDR3 sequence reads: CASSGLAGRTDTQYF. DNA of the CDR3: TGCGCCAGCAGTGGACTAGCGGGCCGCACAGATACGCAGTATTTT.

In regard to this clone: Likely a read error: the CDR3 ends without its conserved phenylalanine or tryptophan. The gene calls are TRBV2 and TRBJ2-7, with 8 bases aligning to TRBD1. The J segment lost 2 bases and the V segment lost 8 bases, leaving 11 bases of the junction unmatched. The CDR3 has 15 residues. Germline V gene lookup returns CDR1 SNHLY and CDR2 FYNNEI. Here the CDR3 DNA reads TGTGCCAGCGAGGCGGGGACAGGCGAGACCTACGAGCAGTACCTC. Translating it yields CASEAGTGETYEQYL.

The rearrangement uses TRBV9 and TRBJ2-2; D unresolved. Germline CDR1 reads SGDLS; CDR2 reads YYNGEE. This CDR3 is built from 12 residues. Trimming shortened V by 3 bases and J by 5 bases, and 5 bases separated the two germline ends. The CDR3 DNA reads TGTGCCAGCAGCGGAAAGACCGGGGAGCTGTTTTTT. It encodes CASSGKTGELFF.

The rearrangement uses TRBV7-2 and TRBJ2-5; D may be TRBD2 (6 bases). Trimming took off 7 bases at V and 1 base at J, with 13 bases between the two ends. Germline CDR1 and CDR2: SGHTA and FQGNSA. The CDR3 spans 14 residues. The CDR3 DNA reads TGTGCCAGCACTCCCGGGACTTCCCAAGAGACCCAGTACTTC. It is translated as CASTPGTSQETQYF.

This clone was seen a single time. The chain links TRBV7-3 to TRBJ2-2, with 8 positions matching TRBD1. The germline V gene has CDR1 SGHTA and CDR2 FQGTGA. The CDR3 loop spans 15 amino acids. J gave up 5 bases and V 2 bases, and 4 bases lay outside the gene matches. The CDR3 loop is CASSLYTGGTGELFF. The CDR3 DNA is TGTGCCAGCAGCTTATATACAGGGGGTACCGGGGAGCTGTTTTTT.

Points on this clone: The same CDR3 can be traced to other DNA sequences in this sample. In DNA form, the CDR3 reads TGTGCCAGTAGTATCCTAGGGGCAGATACGCAGTATTTT. Translating it yields CASSILGADTQYF. The rearrangement uses TRBV19 and TRBJ2-3; D is possibly TRBD1 (5 bases). The CDR3 runs to 13 residues. In germline, CDR1 is LNHDA, CDR2 SQIVND (reference sequence). Trimming shortened V by 3 bases and J by 4 bases, and 8 bases separated the two germline ends.

The DNA for the CDR3 is TGTGCCAGCAGACCGGGGGGGATCTTCTCTGGAAACACCATATATTTT. As protein: CASRPGGIFSGNTIYF. The V call is TRBV28, the J call TRBJ1-3, with D perhaps TRBD1 (5 bases). Germline V gives CDR1 MDHEN, CDR2 SYDVKM. This CDR3 is 16 amino acids long. Trimming shortened V by 6 bases and J by 0 bases, and 15 bases separated the two germline ends.

The rearrangement links TRBV12-2 to TRBJ2-7; TRBD2 reflects the table's D call only, with no check against the DNA. TRBV12-2 is classified as a pseudogene. CDR3 length: 15 amino acids. CDR3 nucleotide sequence: TGTGCAAGTCGCCCGGGACTAGCGGAAGACTACGAGCAGTACTTC. Its translation is CASRPGLAEDYEQYF.

The chain has TRBV30 and TRBJ2-7, with D maybe TRBD1 (6 bases). Germline CDR1 reads GTSNPN; CDR2 reads SVGIG (reference sequence). This CDR3 has 13 residues. Trimming removed 3 bases from V and 5 bases from J, with 14 bases in between. The chain's CDR3 is CAWRKKQGHEQYF. CDR3 DNA sequence: TGTGCCTGGAGAAAGAAACAGGGCCACGAGCAGTACTTC.